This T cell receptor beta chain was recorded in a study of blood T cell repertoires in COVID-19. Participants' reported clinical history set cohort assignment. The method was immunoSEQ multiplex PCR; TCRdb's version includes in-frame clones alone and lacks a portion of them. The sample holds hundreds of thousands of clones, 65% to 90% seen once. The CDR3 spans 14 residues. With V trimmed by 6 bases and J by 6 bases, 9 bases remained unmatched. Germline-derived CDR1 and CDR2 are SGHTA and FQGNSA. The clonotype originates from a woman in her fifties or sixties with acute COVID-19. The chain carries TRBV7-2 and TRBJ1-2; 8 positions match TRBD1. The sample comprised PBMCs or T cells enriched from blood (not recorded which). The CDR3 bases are TGTGCCAGCAGACTAACGACAGGGGAGCATGGCTACACCTTC. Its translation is CASRLTTGEHGYTF.